The 10 T cell receptor beta chains below all came from one sample that was sequenced in a study of OX40 agonist ivuxolimab in advanced cancers. Only in-frame clones appear in the TCRdb table, and some are missing; sequencing was by immunoSEQ multiplex PCR. The sample consists of approximately 52,000 clones, 85% of them appearing once. The material sequenced was CD4+ or CD8+ T cells sorted from blood, taken in a trial of the OX40 agonist ivuxolimab. These receptors originate from an adult with an advanced solid tumor such as melanoma, head and neck, liver or kidney cancer.

The V and J genes are TRBV18 and TRBJ1-5; D gene uncertain. Germline CDR1 is KGHSH and CDR2 is LQKENI. V was cut by 3 bases and J by 0 bases, with 6 bases left in between. The CDR3 has 14 residues. The CDR3 here is CASSPGVSNQPQHF. CDR3 bases: TGTGCCAGCTCACCCGGGGTTAGCAATCAGCCCCAGCATTTT.

V and J are TRBV6-5 and TRBJ1-3; D gene ambiguous. CDR3 length: 12 amino acids. Trimming removed 5 bases at V and 4 bases at J, with 6 bases between. Germline lookup yields CDR1 MNHEY and CDR2 SVGAGI. The CDR3 DNA reads as TGTGCCAGCAGTCGGGAGGGAAACACCATATATTTT. Its protein is CASSREGNTIYF.

The V and J genes are TRBV7-2 and TRBJ2-3; 7 nucleotides agree with TRBD2. The CDR3 totals 13 residues. V was clipped by 4 bases and J by 14 bases; unmatched bases: 12. Germline V gene lookup returns CDR1 SGHTA and CDR2 FQGNSA. CDR3 in DNA: TGTGCCAGCAGCTCCGGGGTCCGGGGACTACTGTATTTT. Amino acid sequence: CASSSGVRGLLYF. Full variable domain (remainder filled in from reference TRBV7-2 and TRBJ2-3): GAGVSQSPSNKVTEKGKDVELRCDPISGHTALYWYRQSLGQGLEFLIYFQGNSAPDKSGLPSDRFSAERTGGSVSTLTIQRTQQEDSAVYLCASSSGVRGLLYFGPGTRLTVL.

The chain is built from TRBV11-2 and TRBJ2-5, with D uncertain. This CDR3 spans 14 amino acids. Per the germline V gene, CDR1 is SGHAT and CDR2 is FQNNGV. Between the trimmed V and J ends, which lost 2 bases and 5 bases, there was a span of 12 bases. The CDR3 protein is CASSLINYGETQYF. The DNA of the CDR3 is TGTGCCAGCAGCTTAATCAACTACGGGGAGACCCAGTACTTC. Together with reference TRBV11-2 and TRBJ2-5, the CDR3 gives the full variable domain: EAGVAQSPRYKIIEKRQSVAFWCNPISGHATLYWYQQILGQGPKLLIQFQNNGVVDDSQLPKDRFSAERLKGVDSTLKIQPAKLEDSAVYLCASSLINYGETQYFGPGTRLLVL.

The chain links TRBV7-8 to TRBJ2-5; TRBD2 agrees at 13 bases. The CDR3 covers 17 residues. V dropped 4 bases and J dropped 1; count of bases not matched to a gene: 6. Germline V gives CDR1 SGHVS, CDR2 FQNEAQ. The CDR3 sequence is CASSSGLAGVTQETQYF. For the CDR3, the DNA is TGTGCCAGCAGCTCCGGACTAGCGGGAGTAACCCAAGAGACCCAGTACTTC. The full variable domain, completed using reference TRBV7-8 and TRBJ2-5, is GAGVSQSPRYKVAKRGQDVALRCDPISGHVSLFWYQQALGQGPEFLTYFQNEAQLDKSGLPSDRFFAERPEGSVSTLKIQRTQQEDSAVYLCASSSGLAGVTQETQYFGPGTRLLVL.

This chain joins TRBV28 and TRBJ1-5, with D possibly being TRBD1 (6 bases). Germline lookup yields CDR1 MDHEN and CDR2 SYDVKM. V was clipped by 3 bases and J by 4 bases, with 7 bases between them. This CDR3 comprises 13 residues. Here the CDR3 DNA reads TGTGCCAGCAGTTTTACAGGGAATCAGCCCCAGCATTTT. This codes for CASSFTGNQPQHF.

The rearrangement joins TRBV6-5 to TRBJ2-7; D ambiguous. This CDR3 region has 11 residues. V was clipped by 5 bases and J by 6 bases, with 8 bases between them. Germline assignment: CDR1 MNHEY and CDR2 SVGAGI. This CDR3 is CASSPSLEQYF. CDR3 coding DNA: TGTGCCAGCAGTCCCAGCCTCGAGCAGTACTTC.

This sequence joins TRBV6-4 and TRBJ1-2; no clear D. The ends were cut back, 7 bases at V and 5 bases at J, with 20 bases in the middle. Germline V lookup: CDR1 MRHNA, CDR2 SNTAGT. The CDR3 contains 15 residues. The CDR3 is CASTSPGRVTYGYTF. The CDR3 DNA sequence: TGTGCCAGCACTTCTCCTGGGAGGGTCACTTATGGCTACACCTTC.

The rearrangement links TRBV6-6 to TRBJ2-1; 7 positions match TRBD2. Per the germline V gene, CDR1 is MNHNY and CDR2 is SVGAGI (reference sequence). The CDR3 spans 16 residues. Trimming cost V 7 bases and J 0 bases; bases outside gene matches: 9. Written as DNA, the CDR3 is TGTGCCAGCATAACGGTAGCGGGTACCTCCTACAATGAGCAGTTCTTC. This sequence encodes CASITVAGTSYNEQFF.

In this sample, this clone turned up a few times. The chain joins TRBV5-1 to TRBJ2-1; 7 nucleotides agree with TRBD2. V dropped 6 bases and J dropped 9; count of bases not matched to a gene: 12. Germline CDR1 and CDR2: SGHRS and YFSETQ. This CDR3 is built from 14 residues. CDR3 DNA sequence: TGCGCCAGCACTTGGGGGGGAATACAAGCTGAGCAGTTCTTC. The encoded protein is CASTWGGIQAEQFF.